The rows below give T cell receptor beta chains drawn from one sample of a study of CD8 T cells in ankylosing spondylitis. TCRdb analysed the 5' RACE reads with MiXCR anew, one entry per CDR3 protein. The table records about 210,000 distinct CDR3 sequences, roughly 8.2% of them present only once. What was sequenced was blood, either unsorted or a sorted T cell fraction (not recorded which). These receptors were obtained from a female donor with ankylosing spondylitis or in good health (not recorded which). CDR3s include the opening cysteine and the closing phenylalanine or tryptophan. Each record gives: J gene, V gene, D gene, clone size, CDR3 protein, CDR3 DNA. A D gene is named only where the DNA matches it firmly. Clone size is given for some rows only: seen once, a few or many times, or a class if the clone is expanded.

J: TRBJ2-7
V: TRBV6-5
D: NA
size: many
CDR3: CASSSVLDGGYEQYF
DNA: TGTGCCAGCAGTTCGGTTTTAGATGGGGGTTACGAGCAGTACTTC

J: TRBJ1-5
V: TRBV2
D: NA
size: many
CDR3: CASSSVSNQPQHF
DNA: TGTGCCAGCAGCTCAGTTAGCAATCAGCCCCAGCATTTT

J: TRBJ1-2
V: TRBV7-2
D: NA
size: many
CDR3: CASSLWTDKGYTF
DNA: TGTGCCAGCAGCTTATGGACAGATAAGGGCTACACCTTC

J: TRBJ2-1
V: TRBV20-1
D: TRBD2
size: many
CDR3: CSARERAGAYNEQFF
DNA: TGCAGTGCTAGAGAAAGGGCGGGAGCATACAATGAGCAGTTCTTC

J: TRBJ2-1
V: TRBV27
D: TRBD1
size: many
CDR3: CASSSGQGALNEQFF
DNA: TGTGCCAGCAGTTCTGGACAGGGTGCGTTAAATGAGCAGTTCTTC

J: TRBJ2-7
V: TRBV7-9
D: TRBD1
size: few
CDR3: CASSPDRGSYEQYF
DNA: TGTGCCAGCAGCCCGGACAGGGGATCCTACGAGCAGTACTTC

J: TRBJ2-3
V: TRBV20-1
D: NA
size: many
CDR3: CSARAGVTDTQYF
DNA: TGCAGTGCTAGAGCAGGGGTCACAGATACGCAGTATTTT

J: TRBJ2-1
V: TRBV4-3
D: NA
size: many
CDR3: CASSRGFRSSYNEQFF
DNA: TGCGCCAGCAGTAGGGGGTTCCGGAGCTCCTACAATGAGCAGTTCTTC

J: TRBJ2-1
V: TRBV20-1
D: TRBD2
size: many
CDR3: CSARIAGASNEQFF
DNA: TGCAGTGCTAGGATAGCGGGAGCGAGCAATGAGCAGTTCTTC

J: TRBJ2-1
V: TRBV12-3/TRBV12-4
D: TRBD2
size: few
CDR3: CASSPRSGRAIGEQFF
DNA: TGTGCCAGCAGTCCGCGTAGCGGGAGGGCCATCGGTGAGCAGTTCTTC

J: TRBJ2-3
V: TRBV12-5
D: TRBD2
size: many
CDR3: CASGSSLVGGGLSTDTQYF
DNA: TGTGCTAGTGGTTCATCCCTCGTTGGGGGAGGGCTAAGCACAGATACGCAGTATTTT

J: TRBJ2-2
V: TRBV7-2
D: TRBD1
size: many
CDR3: CASSRPPGQAGELFF
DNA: TGTGCCAGCAGCCGTCCTCCGGGACAGGCCGGGGAGCTGTTTTTT

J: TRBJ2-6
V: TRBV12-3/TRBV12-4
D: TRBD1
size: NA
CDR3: CASRRTGGSLSGANVLTF
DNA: TGTGCCAGCAGACGGACAGGGGGCTCCCTCTCTGGGGCCAACGTCCTGACTTTC

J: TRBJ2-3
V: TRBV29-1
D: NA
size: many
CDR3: CSVESGTGADTQYF
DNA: TGCAGCGTTGAAAGCGGGACAGGCGCAGATACGCAGTATTTT

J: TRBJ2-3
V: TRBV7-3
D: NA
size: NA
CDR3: CASSSSGSTDTQYF
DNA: TGTGCCAGCAGCTCCAGCGGGAGCACAGATACGCAGTATTTT

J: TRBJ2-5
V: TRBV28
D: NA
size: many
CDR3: CASSLVPGAQYF
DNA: TGTGCCAGCAGTTTGGTGCCTGGGGCCCAGTACTTC

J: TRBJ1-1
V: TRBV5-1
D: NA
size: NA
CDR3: CVSSLAQNTEAFF
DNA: TGCGTCAGCAGCTTGGCCCAGAACACTGAAGCTTTCTTT

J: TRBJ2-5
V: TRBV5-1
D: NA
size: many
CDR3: CASSLGTETQYF
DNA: TGCGCCAGCAGCTTAGGGACGGAGACCCAGTACTTC

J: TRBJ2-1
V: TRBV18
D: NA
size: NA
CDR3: CASSTREPSYNEQFF
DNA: TGTGCCAGCTCAACGAGGGAGCCCTCCTACAATGAGCAGTTCTTC

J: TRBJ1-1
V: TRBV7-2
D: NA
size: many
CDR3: CASNHPIQGYTEAFF
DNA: TGTGCCAGCAACCATCCAATTCAGGGCTACACTGAAGCTTTCTTT

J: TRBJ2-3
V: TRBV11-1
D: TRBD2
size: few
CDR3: CASSFRAGGRRLGDTQYF
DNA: TGTGCCAGCAGCTTTCGAGCGGGAGGGCGGCGCTTAGGGGATACGCAGTATTTT

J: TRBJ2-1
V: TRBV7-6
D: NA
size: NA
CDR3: CASSFRPPEQISYNEQFF
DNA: TGTGCCAGCAGCTTTCGCCCCCCTGAGCAGATCTCCTACAATGAGCAGTTCTTC

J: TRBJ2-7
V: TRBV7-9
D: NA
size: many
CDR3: CASIERDDSSYEQYF
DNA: TGTGCCAGCATCGAAAGGGACGACAGCTCCTACGAGCAGTACTTC

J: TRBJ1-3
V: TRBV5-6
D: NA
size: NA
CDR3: CVSSARSGSGNTIYF
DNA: TGCGTCAGCAGCGCGAGATCAGGATCGGGAAACACCATATATTTT

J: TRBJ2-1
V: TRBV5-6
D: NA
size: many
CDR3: CASSLAGFRSYNEQFF
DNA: TGTGCCAGCAGCTTGGCAGGGTTCCGCTCCTACAATGAGCAGTTCTTC

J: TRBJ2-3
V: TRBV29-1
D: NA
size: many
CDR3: CSVEQGGTDTQYF
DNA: TGCAGCGTTGAACAGGGCGGCACAGATACGCAGTATTTT

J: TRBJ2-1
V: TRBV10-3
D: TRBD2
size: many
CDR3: CAISQLAGEDNEQFF
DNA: TGTGCCATCAGCCAACTAGCGGGAGAAGACAATGAGCAGTTCTTC

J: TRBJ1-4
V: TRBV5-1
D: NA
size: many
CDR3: CASSLRDATNEKLFF
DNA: TGCGCCAGCAGCTTGCGGGATGCAACTAATGAAAAACTGTTTTTT

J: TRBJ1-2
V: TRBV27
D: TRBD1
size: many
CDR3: CASSFHRGTNYGYTF
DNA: TGTGCCAGCAGTTTCCACAGGGGAACTAACTATGGCTACACCTTC

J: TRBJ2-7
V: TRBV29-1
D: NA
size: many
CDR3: CSASGAVSYEQYF
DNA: TGCAGCGCGTCGGGGGCGGTATCCTACGAGCAGTACTTC

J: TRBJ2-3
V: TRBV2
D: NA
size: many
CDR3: CATSPDGGTDTQYF
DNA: TGTGCCACTTCGCCTGACGGGGGTACAGATACGCAGTATTTT

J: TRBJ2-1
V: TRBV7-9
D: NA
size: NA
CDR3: CASSFTSSHEQFF
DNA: TGTGCCAGCAGCTTTACTAGTTCACATGAGCAGTTCTTC

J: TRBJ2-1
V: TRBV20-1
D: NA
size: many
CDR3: CSATQLSKAYNEQFF
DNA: TGCAGTGCTACACAGTTAAGCAAGGCTTACAATGAGCAGTTCTTC

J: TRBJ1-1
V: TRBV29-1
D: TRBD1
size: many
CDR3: CSVVGFRGAEAFF
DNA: TGCAGCGTTGTAGGGTTCAGGGGGGCTGAAGCTTTCTTT

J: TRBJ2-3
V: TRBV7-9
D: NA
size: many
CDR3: CASSSRVSSGGLADTQYF
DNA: TGTGCCAGCAGCTCCCGGGTTTCCTCCGGGGGATTGGCAGATACGCAGTATTTT

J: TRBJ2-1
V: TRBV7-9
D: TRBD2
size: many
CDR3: CASSLGGGRATDEQFF
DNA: TGTGCCAGCAGCTTAGGTGGAGGGAGGGCAACGGATGAGCAGTTCTTC

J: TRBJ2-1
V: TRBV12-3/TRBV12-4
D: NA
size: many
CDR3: CASSPPVVNEQFF
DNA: TGTGCCAGCAGCCCACCAGTAGTTAATGAGCAGTTCTTC

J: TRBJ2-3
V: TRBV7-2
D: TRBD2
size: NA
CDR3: CASSLASTSGSTDTQYF
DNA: TGTGCCAGCAGCTTAGCGTCCACTAGCGGGAGCACAGATACGCAGTATTTT

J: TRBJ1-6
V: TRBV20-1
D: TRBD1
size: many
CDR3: CSPWTGRNSPLHF
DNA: TGCAGTCCCTGGACAGGGCGGAATTCACCCCTCCACTTT

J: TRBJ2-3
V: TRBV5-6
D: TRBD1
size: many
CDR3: CASSRAGGDPTDTQYF
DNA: TGTGCCAGCAGCCGAGCAGGGGGCGACCCCACAGATACGCAGTATTTT

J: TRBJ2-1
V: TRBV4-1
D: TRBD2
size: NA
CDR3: CASSPGTSGYNERFF
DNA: TGCGCCAGCAGCCCCGGGACTAGCGGGTACAATGAGCGGTTCTTC

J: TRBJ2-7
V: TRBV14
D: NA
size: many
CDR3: CASSPTGGGIASASYEQYF
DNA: TGTGCCAGCAGCCCAACAGGCGGAGGTATTGCTAGCGCCTCCTACGAGCAGTACTTC